This is a list of T cell receptor beta chains from one sample in a study of T cell repertoires in aging, cancer and after chemotherapy. Each CDR3 protein gets one entry after TCRdb re-called the multiplex PCR reads with MiXCR. The sample yields 4,000 to 6,000 distinct CDR3 sequences, less than 25% seen once. Sequenced sample: blood. These receptors originate from a human donor in good health. The donor label of this sample is uncertain. Both conserved end residues are part of each CDR3. Fields, in order: clone size, J gene, V gene, D gene, CDR3 protein, CDR3 DNA. D genes are given only for firm matches. Where a row states a size, it is once, few, many or the class of an expanded clone; other rows omit it.

abundance: medium-sized; j_gene: TRBJ2-3; v_gene: TRBV19; d_gene: TRBD2; CDR3aa: CASSMTSGGFLDTQYF; CDR3nt: TGTGCCAGTAGTATGACTAGCGGGGGGTTTTTAGATACGCAGTATTTT
abundance: few; j_gene: TRBJ1-1; v_gene: TRBV30; d_gene: -; CDR3aa: CAWRGGRYTEAFF; CDR3nt: TGTGCCTGGAGGGGCGGGAGGTACACTGAAGCTTTCTTT
abundance: medium-sized; j_gene: TRBJ1-5; v_gene: TRBV19; d_gene: -; CDR3aa: CASSTHGGSQPQHF; CDR3nt: TGTGCCAGTAGTACCCATGGGGGGAGTCAGCCCCAGCATTTT
abundance: -; j_gene: TRBJ2-6; v_gene: TRBV30; d_gene: TRBD1; CDR3aa: CAWLPGQGAGGANVLTF; CDR3nt: TGTGCCTGGCTACCGGGACAGGGGGCGGGTGGGGCCAACGTCCTGACTTTC
abundance: medium-sized; j_gene: TRBJ2-5; v_gene: TRBV5-5; d_gene: -; CDR3aa: CASSLDRTQETQYF; CDR3nt: TGTGCCAGCAGCTTGGACAGAACCCAAGAGACCCAGTACTTC
abundance: medium-sized; j_gene: TRBJ2-1; v_gene: TRBV5-1; d_gene: TRBD1; CDR3aa: CASSLTGGYNEQFF; CDR3nt: TGCGCCAGCAGCCTTACAGGGGGCTACAATGAGCAGTTCTTC
abundance: medium-sized; j_gene: TRBJ1-2; v_gene: TRBV19; d_gene: TRBD1; CDR3aa: CASTETGVYGYTF; CDR3nt: TGTGCCAGTACTGAAACAGGGGTCTATGGCTACACCTTC
abundance: -; j_gene: TRBJ2-7; v_gene: TRBV29-1; d_gene: -; CDR3aa: CSVDGGSYEQYF; CDR3nt: TGCAGCGTTGACGGGGGTTCCTACGAGCAGTACTTC
abundance: medium-sized; j_gene: TRBJ2-7; v_gene: TRBV6-6; d_gene: -; CDR3aa: CASSYTSNEQYF; CDR3nt: TGTGCCAGCAGTTACACCTCTAACGAGCAGTACTTC
abundance: medium-sized; j_gene: TRBJ1-1; v_gene: TRBV19; d_gene: TRBD1; CDR3aa: CASHLWGQGHTEAFF; CDR3nt: TGTGCCAGCCACCTTTGGGGACAGGGGCACACTGAAGCTTTCTTT
abundance: medium-sized; j_gene: TRBJ1-6; v_gene: TRBV5-4; d_gene: TRBD1; CDR3aa: CASSLTGDVNSPLHF; CDR3nt: TGTGCCAGCAGCCTGACAGGGGATGTTAATTCACCCCTCCACTTT
abundance: few; j_gene: TRBJ2-7; v_gene: TRBV25-1; d_gene: -; CDR3aa: CASRGYYEQYF; CDR3nt: TGTGCCAGCAGGGGTTACTACGAGCAGTACTTC
abundance: medium-sized; j_gene: TRBJ2-3; v_gene: TRBV19; d_gene: TRBD2; CDR3aa: CASKGVWTSGSRTQYF; CDR3nt: TGTGCCAGTAAAGGGGTTTGGACTAGCGGATCCAGGACGCAGTATTTT
abundance: medium-sized; j_gene: TRBJ2-7; v_gene: TRBV6-5; d_gene: TRBD2; CDR3aa: CASSPPAGGPREQYF; CDR3nt: TGTGCCAGCAGCCCCCCAGCGGGGGGGCCGCGAGAGCAGTACTTC
abundance: -; j_gene: TRBJ2-1; v_gene: TRBV7-6; d_gene: -; CDR3aa: CASSLSGGLANEQFF; CDR3nt: TGTGCCAGCAGCTTAAGTGGTGGGCTAGCAAATGAGCAGTTCTTC
abundance: medium-sized; j_gene: TRBJ2-1; v_gene: TRBV19; d_gene: TRBD2; CDR3aa: CASSIHGGGSYNEQFF; CDR3nt: TGTGCCAGTAGTATTCATGGCGGGGGGTCTTACAATGAGCAGTTCTTC
abundance: medium-sized; j_gene: TRBJ2-1; v_gene: TRBV5-1; d_gene: -; CDR3aa: CASSDPSSHNEQFF; CDR3nt: TGCGCCAGCAGCGACCCATCTAGCCACAATGAGCAGTTCTTC
abundance: medium-sized; j_gene: TRBJ2-2; v_gene: TRBV30; d_gene: -; CDR3aa: CAWSVGGTGELFF; CDR3nt: TGTGCCTGGAGTGTGGGGGGTACCGGGGAGCTGTTTTTT
abundance: -; j_gene: TRBJ2-7; v_gene: TRBV19; d_gene: -; CDR3aa: CASSVNRESYEQYF; CDR3nt: TGTGCCAGTAGTGTAAACAGGGAATCCTACGAGCAGTACTTC
abundance: -; j_gene: TRBJ1-2; v_gene: TRBV28; d_gene: -; CDR3aa: CASSVDRDHGYTF; CDR3nt: TGTGCCAGCAGTGTCGACAGAGATCATGGCTACACCTTC
abundance: medium-sized; j_gene: TRBJ2-7; v_gene: TRBV15; d_gene: -; CDR3aa: CATSRGQTQVREQYF; CDR3nt: TGTGCCACCAGCAGAGGCCAAACGCAAGTAAGGGAGCAGTACTTC
abundance: few; j_gene: TRBJ1-1; v_gene: TRBV5-1; d_gene: TRBD1; CDR3aa: CASRGQPNTEAFF; CDR3nt: TGCGCCAGCAGGGGACAGCCGAACACTGAAGCTTTCTTT
abundance: -; j_gene: TRBJ2-4; v_gene: TRBV14; d_gene: -; CDR3aa: CASSQEPPVGNIQYF; CDR3nt: TGTGCCAGCAGCCAAGAACCCCCAGTTGGAAACATTCAGTACTTC
abundance: medium-sized; j_gene: TRBJ2-7; v_gene: TRBV19; d_gene: TRBD1; CDR3aa: CASSALRDRGTSEQYF; CDR3nt: TGTGCCAGTAGTGCCCTCCGGGACAGGGGGACCAGCGAGCAGTACTTC
abundance: many; j_gene: TRBJ2-1; v_gene: TRBV6-4; d_gene: TRBD2; CDR3aa: CASSDSRGGANEQFF; CDR3nt: TGTGCCAGCAGTGACTCTCGCGGGGGGGCCAATGAGCAGTTCTTC
abundance: medium-sized; j_gene: TRBJ1-2; v_gene: TRBV5-4; d_gene: -; CDR3aa: CASSLGFGADGYTF; CDR3nt: TGTGCCAGCAGCTTGGGTTTCGGGGCGGATGGCTACACCTTC
abundance: medium-sized; j_gene: TRBJ1-6; v_gene: TRBV28; d_gene: -; CDR3aa: CASMGRLPNSPLHF; CDR3nt: TGTGCCAGCATGGGGCGACTACCGAATTCACCCCTCCACTTT
abundance: -; j_gene: TRBJ2-5; v_gene: TRBV20-1; d_gene: TRBD2; CDR3aa: CSARDLAGGRETQYF; CDR3nt: TGCAGTGCTAGAGATCTTGCGGGGGGACGAGAGACCCAGTACTTC
abundance: medium-sized; j_gene: TRBJ2-7; v_gene: TRBV18; d_gene: -; CDR3aa: CASSRGDYEQYF; CDR3nt: TGTGCCAGCTCACGGGGGGACTACGAGCAGTACTTC
abundance: medium-sized; j_gene: TRBJ2-1; v_gene: TRBV6-5; d_gene: TRBD2; CDR3aa: CASTPGGLGNEQFF; CDR3nt: TGTGCCAGCACCCCGGGGGGGTTAGGTAATGAGCAGTTCTTC
abundance: -; j_gene: TRBJ1-2; v_gene: TRBV12-3/TRBV12-4; d_gene: TRBD1; CDR3aa: CASRPRTGGNYGYTF; CDR3nt: TGTGCCAGCAGACCCCGGACAGGCGGAAACTATGGCTACACCTTC
abundance: medium-sized; j_gene: TRBJ2-3; v_gene: TRBV18; d_gene: TRBD2; CDR3aa: CASSPQTSGADTQYF; CDR3nt: TGTGCCAGCTCACCCCAGACTAGCGGGGCAGATACGCAGTATTTT
abundance: medium-sized; j_gene: TRBJ2-1; v_gene: TRBV27; d_gene: TRBD1; CDR3aa: CASSYRGLNEQFF; CDR3nt: TGTGCCAGCAGTTACAGGGGGCTAAATGAGCAGTTCTTC
abundance: medium-sized; j_gene: TRBJ2-2; v_gene: TRBV19; d_gene: TRBD2; CDR3aa: CASSRLAGGFTGELFF; CDR3nt: TGTGCCAGTAGTAGGCTAGCGGGGGGCTTCACCGGGGAGCTGTTTTTT
abundance: medium-sized; j_gene: TRBJ2-5; v_gene: TRBV7-6; d_gene: -; CDR3aa: CASSAGIETQYF; CDR3nt: TGTGCCAGCAGCGCAGGTATAGAGACCCAGTACTTC
abundance: medium-sized; j_gene: TRBJ1-1; v_gene: TRBV29-1; d_gene: -; CDR3aa: CSVRLNTEAFF; CDR3nt: TGCAGCGTCCGATTGAACACTGAAGCTTTCTTT
abundance: few; j_gene: TRBJ2-2; v_gene: TRBV20-1; d_gene: -; CDR3aa: CSARETALDSGELFF; CDR3nt: TGCAGTGCTAGAGAGACTGCGTTGGATTCCGGGGAGCTGTTTTTT
abundance: few; j_gene: TRBJ1-1; v_gene: TRBV30; d_gene: TRBD1; CDR3aa: CAWNPGQGGTEAFF; CDR3nt: TGTGCCTGGAACCCGGGACAGGGGGGCACTGAAGCTTTCTTT
abundance: -; j_gene: TRBJ2-1; v_gene: TRBV6-6; d_gene: -; CDR3aa: CASRDMISSYNEQFF; CDR3nt: TGTGCCAGCAGGGATATGATCAGCTCCTACAATGAGCAGTTCTTC
abundance: medium-sized; j_gene: TRBJ1-4; v_gene: TRBV29-1; d_gene: -; CDR3aa: CSVEDRAEKLFF; CDR3nt: TGCAGCGTTGAAGATAGGGCTGAAAAACTGTTTTTT
abundance: -; j_gene: TRBJ2-7; v_gene: TRBV7-2; d_gene: -; CDR3aa: CASSLLDGPFYEQYF; CDR3nt: TGTGCCAGCAGCCTTCTGGACGGACCCTTCTACGAGCAGTACTTC
abundance: medium-sized; j_gene: TRBJ2-5; v_gene: TRBV7-6; d_gene: TRBD1; CDR3aa: CASSPGTGRETQYF; CDR3nt: TGTGCCAGCAGCCCCGGGACAGGGAGGGAGACCCAGTACTTC
abundance: medium-sized; j_gene: TRBJ2-2; v_gene: TRBV27; d_gene: -; CDR3aa: CASSPHRLQAYPGELFF; CDR3nt: TGTGCCAGCAGTCCCCACCGACTTCAGGCGTATCCCGGGGAGCTGTTTTTT
abundance: medium-sized; j_gene: TRBJ1-1; v_gene: TRBV18; d_gene: TRBD1; CDR3aa: CASSPIDRGAEAFF; CDR3nt: TGTGCCAGCTCACCAATAGACAGGGGAGCTGAAGCTTTCTTT
abundance: many; j_gene: TRBJ1-5; v_gene: TRBV19; d_gene: TRBD1; CDR3aa: CASTVTGSNQPQHF; CDR3nt: TGTGCCAGTACCGTGACAGGGAGCAATCAGCCCCAGCATTTT
abundance: -; j_gene: TRBJ2-3; v_gene: TRBV7-9; d_gene: TRBD1; CDR3aa: CASSPGQTKGDTQYF; CDR3nt: TGTGCCAGCAGCCCGGGACAGACTAAGGGGGATACGCAGTATTTT
abundance: many; j_gene: TRBJ2-4; v_gene: TRBV6-1; d_gene: TRBD1; CDR3aa: CASSGRDSLAKNIQYF; CDR3nt: TGTGCCAGCAGTGGACGGGACAGTCTAGCCAAAAACATTCAGTACTTC
abundance: medium-sized; j_gene: TRBJ2-1; v_gene: TRBV27; d_gene: TRBD2; CDR3aa: CASSLRGGPSSYNEQFF; CDR3nt: TGTGCCAGCAGTTTACGGGGGGGCCCAAGCTCCTACAATGAGCAGTTCTTC